This T cell receptor (beta chain) appears in the sequencing data of a study of graft-versus-host responses after intestinal transplantation. Study-wide background: Grafts were multivisceral, liver-intestinal, or isolated intestinal. General study points: Recipient-marrow GvH clones were detected, some having first appeared in ileum or blood. Peak levels of circulating GvH clones tracked with early post-transplant HvG declines.

Trimming cost V 7 bases and J 7 bases, with 17 bases left between them. Germline CDR1 MNHEY, CDR2 SMNVEV (reference sequence). The CDR3 runs to 15 residues. Investigators treated the graft tissue so that it released intraepithelial and lamina propria lymphocytes. Worth noting for this clone: Its antigen is still unknown.

The protocol was immunoSEQ multiplex PCR, while the TCRdb copy is restricted to in-frame clones and leaves out a portion. The sample yields about 5,700 clones, 69% seen once. The genes are TRBV27 and TRBJ1-6, with D possibly matching TRBD1 (6 bases). Sequencing was performed on ileum tissue, taken roughly 310 days after intestinal transplant. This receptor was obtained from a human patient who received an intestinal transplant, so some T cells may come from the graft donor. DNA for the CDR3: TGTGCCAGCACCAGAGGGGACACATCAAATTCACCCCTCCACTTT. Its protein product is CASTRGDTSNSPLHF.